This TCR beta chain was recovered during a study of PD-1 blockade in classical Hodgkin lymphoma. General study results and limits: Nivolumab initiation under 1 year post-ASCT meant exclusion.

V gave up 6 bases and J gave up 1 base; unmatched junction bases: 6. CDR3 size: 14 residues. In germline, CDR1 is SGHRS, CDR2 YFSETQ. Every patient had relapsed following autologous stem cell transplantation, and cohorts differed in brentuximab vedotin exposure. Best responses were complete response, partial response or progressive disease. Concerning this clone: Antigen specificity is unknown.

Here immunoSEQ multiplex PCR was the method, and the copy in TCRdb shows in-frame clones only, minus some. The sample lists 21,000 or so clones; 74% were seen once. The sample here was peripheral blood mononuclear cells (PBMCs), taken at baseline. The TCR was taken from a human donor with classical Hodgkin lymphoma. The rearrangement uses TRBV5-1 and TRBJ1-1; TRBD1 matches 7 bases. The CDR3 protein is CASTEDRANTEAFF. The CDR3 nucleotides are TGCGCCAGCACCGAAGACAGGGCGAACACTGAAGCTTTCTTT.